This T cell receptor beta chain came from a study of T-cell reconstitution after alpha-beta-depleted transplantation in children. Construction of the TCRbeta library involved unique molecular identifiers. Each CDR3 protein is one row after TCRdb ran MiXCR on the PCR reads. In the table there are 500,000 to 650,000 distinct CDR3 sequences, roughly 13% of which are singletons. A note on this clonotype: Its antigen is not identified.

Study-wide results and limits: Among T cells one year after transplant, newly produced cells accounted for most counts and diversity.

The TCR was taken from a male patient aged 10 to 17 who had a stem cell transplant for acute myeloid leukemia, so the T cells may come from the graft donor. This sample comprised PBMCs, mostly from graft donor cells, obtained 360 days after TCRalphabeta/CD19-depleted stem cell transplant.

Written as DNA, the CDR3 is TGCGCCAGCAGCTTCCAACTAGCGGACTACAATGAGCAGTTCTTC. This translates into CASSFQLADYNEQFF. This chain links TRBV5-1 with TRBJ2-1; 8 positions match TRBD2. CDR1 is SGHRS and CDR2 is YFSETQ in the germline V gene. V gave up 2 bases and J gave up 3 bases; unmatched junction bases: 4. The CDR3 runs 15 residues.